This TCR beta chain was sequenced during a study of blood T cell repertoires in COVID-19. Study background: Italy, Spain and the United States were the sources of the convalescent and acute COVID-19 samples. PBMCs, B-cell-depleted T cells, or T cells were the source of the cDNA or gDNA that made up the material.

V shed 7 bases, J shed 5 bases, and the junction held 12 bases outside the gene matches. Germline V gene data show CDR1 as MDHEN and CDR2 as SYDVKM. This CDR3 has 16 amino acids. As originally analysed: Estimation of nucleated cell counts relied on the amplification of reference gene primers. The data were produced by immunoSEQ multiplex PCR, yet TCRdb's version contains in-frame clones alone and is incomplete. Clonal size and the V and J genes are those of that table, whereas D and trimming came from the DNA. The repertoire holds about 230,000 clones, around nine tenths seen once, with 2.5% to 3% in the top ten.

The specimen was peripheral blood. The V and J genes are TRBV28 and TRBJ2-2; 8 bases align to TRBD1. This sequence originates from a woman aged 55-69 years with acute or convalescent COVID-19. This chain's CDR3 is CASNPWTGSVTGELFF. The CDR3 nucleotides are TGTGCCAGCAACCCTTGGACAGGGTCGGTGACCGGGGAGCTGTTTTTT.